These 13 T cell receptor beta chains were sequenced from one sample in a study of T cell repertoires in cytomegalovirus infection. TCRdb recomputed calls from the reads with MiXCR, one row per CDR3 protein. The sample has around 300,000 distinct CDR3 sequences; approximately 25% are singletons. The antigens of these receptors remain unknown. The material was cultured PBMCs, obtained from culture after CMV antigen stimulation. All receptors come from a human donor in good health (CMV status not recorded). Some clones in this sample may be carry-over from other donors' samples.

The sample holds many counts of this clonotype. The rearrangement joins TRBV7-2 to TRBJ1-3; the D is unclear. V lost 2 bases and J lost 0, with 11 bases in between. There are 16 residues in the CDR3. Germline CDR1 is SGHTA and CDR2 is FQGNSA. The CDR3, as DNA: TGTGCCAGCAGCTTACGTTTCGGCCGCTCTGGAAACACCATATATTTT. The encoded protein is CASSLRFGRSGNTIYF.

This clonotype was counted only a few times. The rearrangement uses TRBV7-8 and TRBJ2-1, with 7 bases matching TRBD1. This CDR3 comprises 15 residues. V gave up 5 bases and J gave up 8 bases; unmatched junction bases: 12. Germline V gives CDR1 SGHVS, CDR2 FQNEAQ. As DNA, the CDR3 is TGTGCCAGCAGCCTGATGTTGACAGGGTCCCATGAGCAGTTCTTC. Protein sequence: CASSLMLTGSHEQFF.

This clonotype showed up many times. The rearrangement links TRBV7-2 to TRBJ2-3, with D possibly called TRBD1 or TRBD2 (5 bases each). Trimming cost V 3 bases and J 6 bases, with 13 bases left between them. The CDR3 consists of 14 residues. The germline gives CDR1 SGHTA, CDR2 FQGNSA. This CDR3 reads CASSFGTLKDTQYF. CDR3 DNA sequence: TGTGCCAGCAGCTTTGGGACCCTCAAGGATACGCAGTATTTT.

This clonotype was counted at least ten times. The chain is built from TRBV28 and TRBJ2-2; 7 bases map to TRBD1. The V gene end was trimmed by 6 bases and the J gene end by 6 bases; junction bases not matched to a gene: 7. CDR3 length: 14 amino acids. Germline lookup yields CDR1 MDHEN and CDR2 SYDVKM. The CDR3, as DNA: TGTGCCAGCAGGAGGGACAGCGAGGCCGGGGAGCTGTTTTTT. Residues: CASRRDSEAGELFF. The variable domain in full, completed from reference TRBV28 and TRBJ2-2, reads DVKVTQSSRYLVKRTGEKVFLECVQDMDHENMFWYRQDPGLGLRLIYFSYDVKMKEKGDIPEGYSVSREKKERFSLILESASTNQTSMYLCASRRDSEAGELFFGEGSRLTVL.

The V and J genes are TRBV2 and TRBJ2-1; TRBD2 matches at 12 bases. The CDR3 runs 15 residues. The germline V gene encodes CDR1 SNHLY and CDR2 FYNNEI. J was trimmed by 9 bases and V by 5 bases; bases with no gene match: 8. The CDR3 DNA reads TGTGCCAGCAGTCAGCAGACTAGCGGGAGCGGTGAGCAGTTCTTC. The encoded protein is CASSQQTSGSGEQFF.

This rearrangement joins TRBV19 to TRBJ2-3, with a tentative D call TRBD2 (6 bases). Trimming removed 2 bases from V and 2 bases from J, with 14 bases in between. This CDR3 contains 16 residues. In germline, CDR1 is LNHDA, CDR2 SQIVND (reference sequence). The CDR3 is CASSITGASYTDTQYF. The CDR3 nucleotides are TGTGCCAGTAGTATAACGGGAGCAAGTTACACAGATACGCAGTATTTT.

This clonotype was counted a few times. The V call is TRBV30, the J call TRBJ1-2; TRBD1 aligns across 10 bases. The germline CDR1 and CDR2 sequences are GTSNPN and SVGIG (reference sequence). V dropped 4 bases and J dropped 7; count of bases not matched to a gene: 9. The CDR3 covers 14 residues. CDR3: CAWTTRDRGGGYTF. CDR3 coding DNA: TGTGCCTGGACGACTCGGGACAGGGGCGGTGGCTACACCTTC.

The chain uses TRBV27 and TRBJ2-7; D not certain. The CDR3 has 13 amino acids. V shed 8 bases and J shed 2 bases, with 13 bases lying between them. Germline CDR1 is MNHEY and CDR2 is SMNVEV (reference sequence). The CDR3 DNA sequence: TGTGCCAGCGCACCGACTGGTCCCTACGAGCAGTACGTC. Translation: CASAPTGPYEQYV.

V gene TRBV28 combines with J gene TRBJ1-2; possibly TRBD1 for D (6 bases). The CDR3 runs 15 residues. The V end was cut by 2 bases, the J end by 8 bases, with 18 bases between. Germline CDR1 is MDHEN and CDR2 is SYDVKM. CDR3 amino acids: CASSLAGADFYGYTF. For the CDR3, the DNA is TGTGCCAGCAGTTTAGCAGGGGCGGATTTCTACGGCTACACCTTC.

The J gene is TRBJ2-3, the V gene TRBV6-5; 8 nucleotides line up with TRBD2. CDR3 length: 17 amino acids. Germline CDR1 and CDR2: MNHEY and SVGAGI. J gave up 1 base and V 0 bases, and 6 bases lay outside the gene matches. CDR3 coding DNA: TGTGCCAGCAGTTACTCGATTAGCGGGAAGGGCACAGATACGCAGTATTTT. It codes for CASSYSISGKGTDTQYF.

The gene calls are TRBV7-9 and TRBJ2-7, with D possibly matching TRBD2 (5 bases). The CDR3 is made up of 13 amino acids. Germline V CDR1 and CDR2: SEHNR, FQNEAQ (reference sequence). The V gene lost 7 bases and the J gene lost 7 bases, with 17 bases spanning the gap. Written as DNA, the CDR3 is TGTGCCAGCACCACCGTCGGGGTGAGGGAGCAGTACTTC. Its translation is CASTTVGVREQYF.

In its sample, this clonotype was seen a few times. This chain connects TRBV6-5 to TRBJ2-7; D possibly matches TRBD1 or TRBD2 (5 bases each). Germline loops: CDR1 MNHEY, CDR2 SVGAGI. Deletions cut 0 bases from V and 3 bases from J, with 15 bases between. The CDR3 is made up of 16 amino acids. CDR3 sequence (DNA): TGTGCCAGCAGTTACTCGATAGGGGACGGCAACTACGAGCAGTACTTC. It translates to CASSYSIGDGNYEQYF.

This clonotype was seen a handful of times. The chain combines TRBV14 with TRBJ2-5, with TRBD1 matching over 7 bases. Per germline, CDR1 SGHDN and CDR2 FVKESK. The CDR3 covers 13 residues. Germline trimming cut 4 bases from V and 4 bases from J; bases unmatched to any gene: 3. CDR3: CASSRNRGETQYF. CDR3 DNA sequence: TGTGCCAGCAGCCGCAACAGGGGAGAGACCCAGTACTTC.